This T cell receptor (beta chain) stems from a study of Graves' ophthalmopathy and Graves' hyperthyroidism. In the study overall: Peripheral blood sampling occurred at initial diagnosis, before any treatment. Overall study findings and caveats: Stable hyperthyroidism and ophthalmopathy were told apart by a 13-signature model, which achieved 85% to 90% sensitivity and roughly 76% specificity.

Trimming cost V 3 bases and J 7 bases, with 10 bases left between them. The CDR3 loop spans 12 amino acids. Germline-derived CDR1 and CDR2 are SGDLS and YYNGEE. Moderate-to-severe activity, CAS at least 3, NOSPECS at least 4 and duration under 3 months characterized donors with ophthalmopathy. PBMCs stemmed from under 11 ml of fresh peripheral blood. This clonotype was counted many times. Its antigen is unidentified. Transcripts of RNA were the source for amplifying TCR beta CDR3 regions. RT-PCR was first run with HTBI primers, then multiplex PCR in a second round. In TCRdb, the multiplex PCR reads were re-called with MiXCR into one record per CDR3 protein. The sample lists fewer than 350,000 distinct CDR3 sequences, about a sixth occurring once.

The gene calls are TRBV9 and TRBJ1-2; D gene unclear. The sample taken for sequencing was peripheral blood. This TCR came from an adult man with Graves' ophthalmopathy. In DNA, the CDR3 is TGTGCCAGCAGCGCCTCTGAGAGTGGCTACACCTTC. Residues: CASSASESGYTF.